A selection of T cell receptor beta chains follows, all from one sample in a study of cytomegalovirus exposure and HLA in healthy donors. The repertoire was sequenced with immunoSEQ multiplex PCR; TCRdb's copy has only in-frame clones and lacks some. This table holds approximately 130,000 clones, around 81% found once. The sample taken for sequencing was PBMCs. Receptors were obtained from a man aged 18 to 29 in good health and CMV-seronegative. Both conserved end residues are part of each CDR3. The D gene is left open where the match is weak. Clone size appears in some rows only: once, few, many, or a class for an expanded clone.

j_call | d_call | clone_size | v_call | cdr3_nt | cdr3_aa
TRBJ1-2 | TRBD1 | . | TRBV15 | TGTGCCACCAGCAGAGGACAGGGACGGTGGAATGGCTACACCTTC | CATSRGQGRWNGYTF
TRBJ2-7 | . | . | TRBV13 | TGTGCCAGCAGCAAACAGGGAACCTACGAGCAGTACTTC | CASSKQGTYEQYF
TRBJ1-2 | . | . | TRBV19 | TGTGCCAGTAGTACGGATGGGCAGGGTGGCTACACCTTC | CASSTDGQGGYTF
TRBJ1-1 | . | . | TRBV30 | TGTGCCTCGCGGGGCCCCCCCTGGGACACTGAAGCTTTCTTT | CASRGPPWDTEAFF
TRBJ1-2 | . | . | TRBV4-2 | TGTGCCAGCAGCCAAGATCCGGTGAGCTATGGCTACACCTTC | CASSQDPVSYGYTF
TRBJ2-6 | TRBD1 | . | TRBV30 | TGTGCCTGGAGTGCACAGGGGTGGTCTGGGGCCAACGTCCTGACTTTC | CAWSAQGWSGANVLTF
TRBJ2-3 | TRBD1 | few | TRBV29-1 | TGCAGCGTTTCAACCGGGACAGGGGGGACAGATACGCAGTATTTT | CSVSTGTGGTDTQYF
TRBJ2-3 | . | . | TRBV6-5 | TGTGCCAGCAGTTACCTTGACAGCTTGGATACGCAGTATTTT | CASSYLDSLDTQYF
TRBJ1-2 | . | once | TRBV4-1 | TGCGCCAGCAGCCAAGTGTCTGACTCTAACTATGGCTACACCTTC | CASSQVSDSNYGYTF
TRBJ2-7 | . | . | TRBV18 | TGTGCCAGCTCACCCCAGACTGCGATCTACGAGCAGTACTTC | CASSPQTAIYEQYF
TRBJ1-1 | . | few | TRBV5-6 | TGTGCCAGCAGATTTCAAAACACTGAAGCTTTCTTT | CASRFQNTEAFF